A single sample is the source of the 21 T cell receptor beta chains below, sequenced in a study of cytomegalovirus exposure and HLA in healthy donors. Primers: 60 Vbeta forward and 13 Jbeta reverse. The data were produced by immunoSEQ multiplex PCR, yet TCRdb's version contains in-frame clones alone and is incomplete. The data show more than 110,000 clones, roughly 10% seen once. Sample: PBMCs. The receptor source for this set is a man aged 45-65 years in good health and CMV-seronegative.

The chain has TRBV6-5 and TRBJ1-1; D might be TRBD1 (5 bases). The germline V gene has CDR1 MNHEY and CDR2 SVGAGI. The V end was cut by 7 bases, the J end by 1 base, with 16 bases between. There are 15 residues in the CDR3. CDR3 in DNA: TGTGCCAGCACCCAACGGGGGATAGGGAACACTGAAGCTTTCTTT. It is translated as CASTQRGIGNTEAFF.

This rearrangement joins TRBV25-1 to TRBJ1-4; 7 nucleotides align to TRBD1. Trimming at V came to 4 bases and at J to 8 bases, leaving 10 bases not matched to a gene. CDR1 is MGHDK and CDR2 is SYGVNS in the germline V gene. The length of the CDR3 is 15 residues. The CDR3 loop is CASSAQGDLGEKLFF. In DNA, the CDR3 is TGTGCCAGCAGTGCCCAGGGGGATCTAGGCGAAAAACTGTTTTTT.

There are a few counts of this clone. The chain's CDR3 is CASSQSFTGLAGELFF. Written as DNA, the CDR3 is TGCGCCAGCAGCCAGAGCTTTACAGGGTTGGCCGGGGAGCTGTTTTTT. V gene TRBV10-2 combines with J gene TRBJ2-2; the D gene is possibly TRBD1 (6 bases). Germline V gene sequence: CDR1 WSHSY, CDR2 SAAADI. The CDR3 covers 16 residues. Trimming cost V 6 bases and J 6 bases, with 20 bases left between them.

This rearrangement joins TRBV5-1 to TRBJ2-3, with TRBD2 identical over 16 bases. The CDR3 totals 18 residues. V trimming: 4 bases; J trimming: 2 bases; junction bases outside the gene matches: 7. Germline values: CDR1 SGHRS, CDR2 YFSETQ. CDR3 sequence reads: CASSLGLAGGLYTDTQYF. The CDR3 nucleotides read TGCGCCAGCAGCCTGGGACTAGCGGGAGGGCTATACACAGATACGCAGTATTTT.

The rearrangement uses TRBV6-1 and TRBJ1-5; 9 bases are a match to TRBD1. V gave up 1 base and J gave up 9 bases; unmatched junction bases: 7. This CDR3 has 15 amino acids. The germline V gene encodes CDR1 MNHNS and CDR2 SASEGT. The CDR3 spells CASSEGDRAAGPQHF. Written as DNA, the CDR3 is TGTGCCAGCAGTGAAGGGGACAGGGCCGCGGGGCCCCAGCATTTT.

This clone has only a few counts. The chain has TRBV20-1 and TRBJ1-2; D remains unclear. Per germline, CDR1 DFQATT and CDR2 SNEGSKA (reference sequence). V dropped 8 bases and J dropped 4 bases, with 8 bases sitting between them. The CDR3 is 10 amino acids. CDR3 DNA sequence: TGCAGTATACCAGGCTATGGCTACACCTTC. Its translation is CSIPGYGYTF.

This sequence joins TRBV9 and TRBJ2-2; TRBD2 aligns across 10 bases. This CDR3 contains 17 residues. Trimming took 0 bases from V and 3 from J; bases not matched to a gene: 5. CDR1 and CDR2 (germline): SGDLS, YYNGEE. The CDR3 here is CASSVVASGSHTGELFF. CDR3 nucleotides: TGTGCCAGCAGCGTAGTAGCTAGCGGGAGCCACACCGGGGAGCTGTTTTTT.

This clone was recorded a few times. The CDR3 loop reads CASSTSGSSYNEQFF. As DNA, the CDR3 is TGTGCCAGCAGTACGAGCGGGAGCTCCTACAATGAGCAGTTCTTC. The chain links TRBV9 to TRBJ2-1, with 8 bases identical to TRBD2. CDR1 SGDLS and CDR2 YYNGEE come from the germline V gene. The length of the CDR3 is 15 residues. The V gene end was trimmed by 5 bases and the J gene end by 0 bases; junction bases not matched to a gene: 4.

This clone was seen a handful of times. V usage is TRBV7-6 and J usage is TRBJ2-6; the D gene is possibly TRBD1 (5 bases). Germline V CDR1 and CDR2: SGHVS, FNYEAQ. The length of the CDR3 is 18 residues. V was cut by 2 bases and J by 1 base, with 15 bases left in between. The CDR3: CASSLSAMGPSGANVLTF. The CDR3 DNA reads TGTGCCAGCAGCTTATCTGCTATGGGGCCTTCTGGGGCCAACGTCCTGACTTTC.

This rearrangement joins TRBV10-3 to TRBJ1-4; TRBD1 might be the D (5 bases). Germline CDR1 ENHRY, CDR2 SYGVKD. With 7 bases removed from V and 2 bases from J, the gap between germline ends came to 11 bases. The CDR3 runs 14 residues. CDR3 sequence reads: CAIMADSTNEKLFF. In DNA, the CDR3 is TGTGCCATCATGGCCGACAGCACTAATGAAAAACTGTTTTTT.

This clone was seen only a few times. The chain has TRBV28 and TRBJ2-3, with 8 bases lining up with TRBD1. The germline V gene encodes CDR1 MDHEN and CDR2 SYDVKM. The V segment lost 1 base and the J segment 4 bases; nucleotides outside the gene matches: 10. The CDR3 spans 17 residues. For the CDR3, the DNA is TGTGCCAGCAGTTTATACGGCAGGGGGCGAATATCAGATACGCAGTATTTT. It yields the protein CASSLYGRGRISDTQYF.

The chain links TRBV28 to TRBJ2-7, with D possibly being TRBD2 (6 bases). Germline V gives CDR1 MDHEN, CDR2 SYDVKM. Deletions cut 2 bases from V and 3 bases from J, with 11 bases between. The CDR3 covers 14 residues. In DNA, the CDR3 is TGTGCCAGCAGTTTAGGAGGGAGAAGCTACGAGCAGTACTTC. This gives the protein CASSLGGRSYEQYF.

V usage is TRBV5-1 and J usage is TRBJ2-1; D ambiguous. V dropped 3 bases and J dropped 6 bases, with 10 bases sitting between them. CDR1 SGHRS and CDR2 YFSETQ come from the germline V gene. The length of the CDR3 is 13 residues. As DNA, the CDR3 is TGCGCCAGCAGCTGGGCAACCCTCAATGAGCAGTTCTTC. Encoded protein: CASSWATLNEQFF. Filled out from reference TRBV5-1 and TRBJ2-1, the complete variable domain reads KAGVTQTPRYLIKTRGQQVTLSCSPISGHRSVSWYQQTPGQGLQFLFEYFSETQRNKGNFPGRFSGRQFSNSRSEMNVSTLELGDSALYLCASSWATLNEQFFGPGTRLTVL.

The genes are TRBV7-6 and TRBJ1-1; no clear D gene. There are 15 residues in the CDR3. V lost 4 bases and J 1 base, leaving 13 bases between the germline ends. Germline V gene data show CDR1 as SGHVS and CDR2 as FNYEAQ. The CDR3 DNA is TGTGCCAGCAGCTCGCAAGAGTCACCGAACACTGAAGCTTTCTTT. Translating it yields CASSSQESPNTEAFF.

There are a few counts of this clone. Here the CDR3 DNA reads TGTGCCAGCAGCTCCCTCAGGGGGGCCTCCTACGAGCAGTACTTC. It yields the protein CASSSLRGASYEQYF. The chain couples TRBV7-9 to TRBJ2-7; a weak D match, TRBD1 (7 bases). Germline lookup yields CDR1 SEHNR and CDR2 FQNEAQ (reference sequence). The CDR3 contains 15 residues. V lost 4 bases and J lost 0, with 13 bases in between.

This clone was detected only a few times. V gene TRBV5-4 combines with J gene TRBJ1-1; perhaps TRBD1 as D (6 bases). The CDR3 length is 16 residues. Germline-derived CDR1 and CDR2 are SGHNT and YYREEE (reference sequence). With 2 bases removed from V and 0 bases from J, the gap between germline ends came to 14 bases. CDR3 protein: CASSFPIQGLNTEAFF. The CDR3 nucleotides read TGTGCCAGCAGCTTCCCCATCCAGGGGTTGAACACTGAAGCTTTCTTT.

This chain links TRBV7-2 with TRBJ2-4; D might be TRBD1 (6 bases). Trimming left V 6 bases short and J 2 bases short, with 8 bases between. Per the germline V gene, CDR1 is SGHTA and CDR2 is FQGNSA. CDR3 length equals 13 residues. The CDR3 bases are TGTGCCAGCAGACAGGGCTCCAAAAACATTCAGTACTTC. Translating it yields CASRQGSKNIQYF.

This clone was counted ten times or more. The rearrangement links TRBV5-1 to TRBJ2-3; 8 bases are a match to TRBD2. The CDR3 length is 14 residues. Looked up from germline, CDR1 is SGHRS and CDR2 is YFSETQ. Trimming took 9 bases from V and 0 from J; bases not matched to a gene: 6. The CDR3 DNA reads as TGCGCCACCCACCGCGGGGGGAGCACAGATACGCAGTATTTT. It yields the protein CATHRGGSTDTQYF.

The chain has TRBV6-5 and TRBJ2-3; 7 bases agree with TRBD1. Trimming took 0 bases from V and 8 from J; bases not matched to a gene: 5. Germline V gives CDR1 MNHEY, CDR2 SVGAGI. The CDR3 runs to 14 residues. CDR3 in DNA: TGTGCCAGCAGTTACTCGACAGGGCCGGTTACGCAGTATTTT. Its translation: CASSYSTGPVTQYF.

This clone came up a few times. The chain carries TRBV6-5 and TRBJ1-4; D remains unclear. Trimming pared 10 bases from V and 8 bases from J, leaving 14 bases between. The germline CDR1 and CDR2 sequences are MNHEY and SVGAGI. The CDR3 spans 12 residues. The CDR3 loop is CATKRGLEKLFF. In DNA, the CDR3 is TGTGCCACCAAACGCGGGTTAGAAAAACTGTTTTTT.

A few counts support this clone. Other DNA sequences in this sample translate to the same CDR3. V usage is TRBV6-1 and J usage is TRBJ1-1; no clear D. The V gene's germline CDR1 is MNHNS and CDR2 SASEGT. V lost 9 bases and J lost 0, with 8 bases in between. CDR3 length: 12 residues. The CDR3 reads CASRRVNTEAFF. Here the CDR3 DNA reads TGTGCCAGTCGGCGGGTGAACACTGAAGCTTTCTTT.